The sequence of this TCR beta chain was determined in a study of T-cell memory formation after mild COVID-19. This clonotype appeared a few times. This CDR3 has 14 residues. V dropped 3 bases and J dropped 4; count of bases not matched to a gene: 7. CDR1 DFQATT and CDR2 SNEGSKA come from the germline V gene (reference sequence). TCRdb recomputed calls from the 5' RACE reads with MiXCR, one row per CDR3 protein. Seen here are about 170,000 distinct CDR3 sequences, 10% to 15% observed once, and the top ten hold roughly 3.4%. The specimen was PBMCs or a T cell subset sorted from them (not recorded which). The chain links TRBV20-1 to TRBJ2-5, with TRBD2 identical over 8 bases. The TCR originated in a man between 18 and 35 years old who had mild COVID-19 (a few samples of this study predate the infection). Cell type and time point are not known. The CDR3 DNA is TGCAGTGCTAGGGCCCCCACTAGCGGAGAGACCCAGTACTTC. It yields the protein CSARAPTSGETQYF.